This entry lists 8 T cell receptor beta chains sequenced from one sample in a study of regulatory T cells in long-lasting Graves disease. Time point in this sample: persistent/refractory GD, antithyroid drugs over 5 years with positive TRAb. Extracted PBMC RNA gave rise to the TCR library. Arm-PCR of CDR3 regions and iRepertoire HTBI primers were used to build TCR beta libraries. TCRdb analysed the multiplex PCR reads with MiXCR anew, one entry per CDR3 protein. The sample contains 300,000 to 500,000 distinct CDR3 sequences, less than 25% of which appear only once. The sequences come from peripheral blood mononuclear cells (PBMCs), collected when the disease was refractory, from a patient treated with antithyroid drugs. These receptors originate from a female donor with Graves disease.

In its sample, this clonotype was seen a few times. The chain couples TRBV30 to TRBJ2-3; D unresolved. The V end lost 0 bases, the J end lost 3 bases, and 13 bases lay between the germline ends. Germline V lookup: CDR1 GTSNPN, CDR2 SVGIG (reference sequence). The CDR3 sequence is 15 residues long. CDR3 nucleotide sequence: TGTGCCTGGAGTGTAACCCACGGATGGACAGATACGCAGTATTTT. Its protein is CAWSVTHGWTDTQYF.

The sample holds a few counts of this clonotype. DNA for the CDR3: TGTGCCAGCAGCCAAAATCCGTCAGCTTCCTACGAGCAGTACTTC. This sequence encodes CASSQNPSASYEQYF. The chain links TRBV3-1 to TRBJ2-7; D ambiguous. The CDR3 is made up of 15 amino acids. Trimming removed 2 bases at V and 1 base at J, with 12 bases between. CDR1 and CDR2 (germline): LGHDT, YNNKEL (reference sequence).

The chain combines TRBV27 with TRBJ2-5; the match to TRBD1 covers 10 bases. V dropped 5 bases and J dropped 5; count of bases not matched to a gene: 5. The CDR3 runs to 14 residues. In germline, CDR1 is MNHEY, CDR2 SMNVEV (reference sequence). The CDR3: CASSRDRGWETQYF. The CDR3 nucleotides are TGTGCCAGCAGTAGGGACAGGGGCTGGGAGACCCAGTACTTC.

This clonotype was seen ten or more times. The chain uses TRBV30 and TRBJ1-2; D call uncertain. V was clipped by 1 base and J by 4 bases, with 10 bases between them. CDR3 length: 13 residues. Per germline, CDR1 GTSNPN and CDR2 SVGIG (reference sequence). For the CDR3, the DNA is TGTGCCTGGAGTGAGGACCGGATCTATGGCTACACCTTC. Translation gives CAWSEDRIYGYTF.

As for this clonotype: A read error is possible here, since a much larger clone lies one base away. The chain combines TRBV2 with TRBJ2-3; 8 bases line up with TRBD1. Germline CDR1 and CDR2: SNHLY and FYNNEI. This CDR3 contains 13 residues. CDR3 coding DNA: TGTACCAGCAGGACAGGGAGCACAGATACGCAGTATTTT. Residues: CTSRTGSTDTQYF.

The chain joins TRBV4-2 to TRBJ1-5; tentatively, D is TRBD1 (5 bases). The CDR3 is 14 residues long. The V gene lost 0 bases and the J gene lost 5 bases, with 8 bases spanning the gap. Germline assignment: CDR1 LGHNA and CDR2 YNFKEQ. The DNA for the CDR3 is TGTGCCAGCAGCCAAGAGGGGGGGGATCAGCCCCAGCATTTT. It specifies CASSQEGGDQPQHF.

In its sample, this clonotype was seen many times. The chain joins TRBV11-1 to TRBJ2-4; a possible D gene is TRBD2 (6 bases). This CDR3 is built from 14 residues. The germline V and J ends were trimmed by 3 bases and 8 bases, with 14 bases remaining between them. Looked up from germline, CDR1 is SGHAT and CDR2 is FQDESV (reference sequence). CDR3 in DNA: TGTGCCAGCAGCTTTTCGGGGGAGCGGGACATTCAGTACTTC. Amino acids: CASSFSGERDIQYF.

The chain combines TRBV6-2 or TRBV6-3 with TRBJ2-7, with TRBD2 as a possible D gene (6 bases). With 0 bases removed from V and 4 bases from J, the gap between germline ends came to 7 bases. Germline V gene data show CDR1 as MNHEY and CDR2 as SVGEGT. This CDR3 has 13 amino acids. CDR3: CASSYSDYYEQYF. CDR3 bases: TGTGCCAGCAGTTACTCGGACTATTACGAGCAGTACTTC.